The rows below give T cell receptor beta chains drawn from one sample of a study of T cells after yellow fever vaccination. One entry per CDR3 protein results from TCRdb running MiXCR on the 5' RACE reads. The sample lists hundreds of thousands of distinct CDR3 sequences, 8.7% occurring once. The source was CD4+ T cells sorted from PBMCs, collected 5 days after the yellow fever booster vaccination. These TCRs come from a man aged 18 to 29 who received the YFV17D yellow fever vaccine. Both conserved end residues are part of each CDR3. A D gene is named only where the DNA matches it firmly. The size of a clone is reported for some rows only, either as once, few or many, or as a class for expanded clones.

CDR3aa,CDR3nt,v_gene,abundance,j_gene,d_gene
CASSSAGTLTSSYNSPLHF,TGCGCCAGCAGCTCCGCCGGGACCTTAACCAGCTCCTATAATTCACCCCTCCACTTT,TRBV5-1,NA,TRBJ1-6,NA
CASSYGVWASGGATDTQYF,TGTGCCAGCAGTTACGGTGTTTGGGCTAGCGGGGGGGCCACAGATACGCAGTATTTT,TRBV6-5,few,TRBJ2-3,TRBD2
CASSQSLHTDTQYF,TGTGCCAGCAGCCAATCACTTCACACAGATACGCAGTATTTT,TRBV4-2,NA,TRBJ2-3,NA
CASSQDLWPGQGRNEQFF,TGCGCCAGCAGCCAAGATCTTTGGCCGGGACAGGGGAGGAATGAGCAGTTCTTC,TRBV4-3,NA,TRBJ2-1,TRBD1
CASGGTSGLDTQYF,TGTGCCAGCGGAGGGACATCGGGGTTGGATACGCAGTATTTT,TRBV25-1,few,TRBJ2-3,NA
CASSQAHSTGGGGETQYF,TGCGCCAGCAGCCAAGCCCACTCCACAGGGGGCGGCGGGGAGACCCAGTACTTC,TRBV4-3,NA,TRBJ2-5,TRBD1
CSAFRPGGYEQFF,TGCAGTGCCTTCCGCCCGGGGGGGTATGAGCAGTTCTTC,TRBV20-1,NA,TRBJ2-1,TRBD2
CASNLAGGLGDTEAFF,TGTGCCAGCAACCTAGCAGGGGGCCTCGGAGACACTGAAGCTTTCTTT,TRBV6-5,NA,TRBJ1-1,TRBD1
CASSESHRDQPQHF,TGCGCCAGCAGTGAGTCGCATAGGGATCAGCCCCAGCATTTT,TRBV10-2,many,TRBJ1-5,NA
CASISGSNTGELFF,TGTGCCAGCATCTCAGGCAGCAACACCGGGGAGCTGTTTTTT,TRBV6-1,many,TRBJ2-2,NA
CASSLGTGGNTIYF,TGCGCCAGCAGCTTGGGGACAGGTGGAAACACCATATATTTT,TRBV5-1,many,TRBJ1-3,TRBD1
CASSEQRSDQPQHF,TGTGCCAGCAGTGAGCAACGTAGCGATCAGCCCCAGCATTTT,TRBV2,NA,TRBJ1-5,NA
CSARARTGGHTGELFF,TGCAGTGCTAGAGCGAGGACAGGGGGCCACACCGGGGAGCTGTTTTTT,TRBV20-1,NA,TRBJ2-2,TRBD1
CASSSPARRGANEQFF,TGTGCCAGCAGCTCCCCGGCCCGGCGGGGGGCCAATGAGCAGTTCTTC,TRBV7-8,many,TRBJ2-1,TRBD2
CASSQRMYGYTF,TGTGCCAGCAGCCAAAGGATGTATGGCTACACCTTC,TRBV3-1,few,TRBJ1-2,NA
CASSRPALSEQFF,TGTGCCAGCAGTAGGCCCGCCCTAAGTGAGCAGTTCTTC,TRBV6-2/TRBV6-3,NA,TRBJ2-1,NA
CASSLGGAGETQYF,TGTGCCAGCAGCTTAGGGGGCGCGGGGGAGACCCAGTACTTC,TRBV7-3,many,TRBJ2-5,NA
CSVGDPAYGYTF,TGCAGCGTTGGGGACCCCGCCTATGGCTACACCTTC,TRBV29-1,few,TRBJ1-2,NA
CSALYPGTSEAFF,TGCAGCGCCCTATACCCCGGGACATCTGAAGCTTTCTTT,TRBV29-1,NA,TRBJ1-1,NA
CASSLGRVHTEGYTF,TGTGCCAGCAGCTTAGGCCGCGTGCATACGGAGGGCTACACCTTC,TRBV7-9,many,TRBJ1-2,NA
CASSLAGGTGRTAYEQYF,TGCGCCAGCAGCTTGGCCGGCGGAACAGGGCGGACAGCCTACGAGCAGTACTTC,TRBV5-1,few,TRBJ2-7,NA
CASSQDERVWTEAFF,TGTGCCAGCAGCCAAGACGAACGGGTGTGGACTGAAGCTTTCTTT,TRBV4-2,NA,TRBJ1-1,NA
CASTVIGSGELFF,TGTGCCAGTACGGTCATCGGGTCCGGGGAGCTGTTTTTT,TRBV19,few,TRBJ2-2,NA
CASSFNSDTQYF,TGTGCCAGCAGCTTTAATTCGGATACGCAGTATTTT,TRBV11-2,few,TRBJ2-3,NA
CASSFSPQEIQYF,TGCGCCAGCAGCTTTAGTCCGCAGGAGATCCAGTACTTC,TRBV5-1,NA,TRBJ2-5,NA
CASSQERGPSYATNEKLFF,TGCGCCAGCAGCCAAGAAAGGGGGCCCTCCTATGCAACTAATGAAAAACTGTTTTTT,TRBV4-3,many,TRBJ1-4,TRBD1
CASSLYPLSGLYNEQFF,TGTGCCAGCAGCCTTTACCCTTTAAGCGGATTGTACAATGAGCAGTTCTTC,TRBV3-1,few,TRBJ2-1,NA
CASSQARASNQPQHF,TGCGCCAGCAGCCAGGCCAGGGCTAGCAATCAGCCCCAGCATTTT,TRBV4-3,NA,TRBJ1-5,NA
CASSQEVGVGAFF,TGCGCCAGCAGCCAAGAAGTGGGGGTCGGAGCTTTCTTT,TRBV4-3,few,TRBJ1-1,NA
CASSLWGAGANVLTF,TGCGCCAGCAGCTTGTGGGGGGCTGGGGCCAACGTCCTGACTTTC,TRBV5-1,NA,TRBJ2-6,NA
CASSGQTLNQPQHF,TGTGCCAGCAGTGGACAGACCCTAAATCAGCCCCAGCATTTT,TRBV2,few,TRBJ1-5,NA
CASSQDSAQETQYF,TGTGCCAGCAGCCAAGATAGTGCCCAAGAGACCCAGTACTTC,TRBV3-1,few,TRBJ2-5,NA
CASSHTSGGNNEQFF,TGTGCCAGCAGCCATACTAGCGGGGGGAACAATGAGCAGTTCTTC,TRBV7-3,NA,TRBJ2-1,TRBD2
CSAIPGTGVKDTQYF,TGCAGTGCTATACCCGGGACAGGGGTAAAAGATACGCAGTATTTT,TRBV20-1,many,TRBJ2-3,TRBD1
CASSPGLLYQETQYF,TGTGCCAGCTCACCAGGACTCCTGTACCAAGAGACCCAGTACTTC,TRBV18,few,TRBJ2-5,NA
CASSNTGADTQYF,TGTGCCAGCAGCAACACAGGGGCAGATACGCAGTATTTT,TRBV6-2/TRBV6-3,few,TRBJ2-3,TRBD1
CASSLQGSGEQFF,TGCGCCAGCAGCTTACAGGGGTCCGGTGAGCAGTTCTTC,TRBV5-1,many,TRBJ2-1,TRBD1
CASTERSRAEAFF,TGTGCCAGTACCGAACGCTCACGGGCTGAAGCTTTCTTT,TRBV19,NA,TRBJ1-1,NA
CSARDRLSGGRNIQYF,TGCAGTGCTAGAGATCGCTTGAGTGGGGGCAGGAACATTCAGTACTTC,TRBV20-1,NA,TRBJ2-4,NA
CASSQSAGNQPQHF,TGTGCCAGCAGCCAATCCGCTGGCAACCAGCCCCAGCATTTT,TRBV16,few,TRBJ1-5,NA
CASSLGLAYNEQFF,TGTGCCAGCAGCTTAGGCCTTGCATACAATGAGCAGTTCTTC,TRBV11-3,few,TRBJ2-1,NA
CASSLGGGFPTDTQYF,TGCGCCAGCAGCTTGGGCGGGGGCTTCCCCACAGATACGCAGTATTTT,TRBV5-1,NA,TRBJ2-3,NA
CASSYSARVRNEQFF,TGTGCCAGCAGTTACTCGGCCAGGGTTAGAAATGAGCAGTTCTTC,TRBV6-5,many,TRBJ2-1,NA
CARTEKYNSPLHF,TGTGCCCGGACGGAGAAATATAATTCACCCCTCCACTTT,TRBV30,NA,TRBJ1-6,NA
CASSVLPGSQPQHF,TGCGCCAGCAGCGTATTACCGGGGAGCCAGCCCCAGCATTTT,TRBV5-1,few,TRBJ1-5,NA
CATSEGDTDTQYF,TGTGCCACCAGTGAAGGGGACACAGATACGCAGTATTTT,TRBV24-1,NA,TRBJ2-3,NA
CASKAPGRATDTQYF,TGCGCCAGCAAAGCCCCCGGCAGGGCCACAGATACGCAGTATTTT,TRBV5-1,few,TRBJ2-3,NA
CASSLKSGGPTDTQYF,TGTGCCAGCAGCCTGAAAAGCGGGGGCCCCACAGATACGCAGTATTTT,TRBV4-2,NA,TRBJ2-3,TRBD2